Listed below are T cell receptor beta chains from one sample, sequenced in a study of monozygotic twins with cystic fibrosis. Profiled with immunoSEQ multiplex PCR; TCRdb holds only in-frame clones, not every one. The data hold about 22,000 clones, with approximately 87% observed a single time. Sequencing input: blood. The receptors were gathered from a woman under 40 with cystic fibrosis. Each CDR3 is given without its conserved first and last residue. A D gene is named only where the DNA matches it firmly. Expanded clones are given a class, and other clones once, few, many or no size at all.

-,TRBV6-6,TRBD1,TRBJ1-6,ASSRSGQGNSPLH
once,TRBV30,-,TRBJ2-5,AWSVRETQY
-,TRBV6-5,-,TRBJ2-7,ASSRSRRLYEQY
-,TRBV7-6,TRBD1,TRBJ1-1,ASSSGTGHNTEAF
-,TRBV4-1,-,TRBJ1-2,ASSSDREDGGWRGYT
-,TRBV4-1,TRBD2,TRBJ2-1,ASSPRGGGHNEQF
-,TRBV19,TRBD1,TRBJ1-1,ASTQGGSPNTEAF
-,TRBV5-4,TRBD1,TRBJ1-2,ASSLSVTGAGGYT
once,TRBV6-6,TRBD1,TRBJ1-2,ASSDRGRGIYGYT
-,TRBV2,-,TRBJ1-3,ASRPQWDTIY
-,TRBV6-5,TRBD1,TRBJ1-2,ASSPRDSYGYT
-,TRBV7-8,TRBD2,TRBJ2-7,ASSLRGGRPYEQY
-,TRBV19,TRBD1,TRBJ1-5,ASRRTGTANQPQH
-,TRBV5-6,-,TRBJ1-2,ASSSSGINYGYT
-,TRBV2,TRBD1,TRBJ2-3,ASRTRTGLTDTQY
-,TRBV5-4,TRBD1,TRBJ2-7,ASSYHQGAFYEQY
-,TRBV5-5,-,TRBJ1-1,ASSLVRGGAF
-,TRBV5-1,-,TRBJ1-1,ASSGDTESTEAF
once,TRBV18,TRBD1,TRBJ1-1,ASRQGAESSEAF
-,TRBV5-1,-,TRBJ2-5,ASSLKGTQY
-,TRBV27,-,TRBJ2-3,ASSWSALSDTQY
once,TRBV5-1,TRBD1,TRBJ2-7,ASSPGDRGTT
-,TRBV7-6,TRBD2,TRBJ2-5,ASSISGEKETQY
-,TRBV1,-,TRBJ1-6,TSSAGGNNSPLH
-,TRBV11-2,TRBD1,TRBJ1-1,ASSPTGFNTEAF
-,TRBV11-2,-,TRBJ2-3,ASGPRTSRN
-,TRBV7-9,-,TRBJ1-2,ASSGEGYGYT
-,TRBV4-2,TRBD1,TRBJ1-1,ASSFTGDNTEAF
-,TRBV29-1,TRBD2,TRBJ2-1,SVSGVAGGLYYNEQF
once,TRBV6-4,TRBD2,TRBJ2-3,ASSLLAGGTDTQY
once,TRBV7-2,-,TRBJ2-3,ASSLENSFWLTDTQY
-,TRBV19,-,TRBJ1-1,ASSIQQGRNTEAF
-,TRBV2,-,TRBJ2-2,ASSVLGLGGELF
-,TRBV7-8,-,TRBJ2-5,ASSIPGPMRATTTQY
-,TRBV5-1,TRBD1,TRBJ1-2,ASSDPGQSNYGYT
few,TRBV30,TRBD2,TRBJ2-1,AWNGGGASQF
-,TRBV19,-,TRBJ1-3,ASSISSSGNTIY
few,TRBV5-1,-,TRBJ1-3,ASSRGETVSGNTIY
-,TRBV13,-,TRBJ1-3,ASSPLLGELGPGNTIY
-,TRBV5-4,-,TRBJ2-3,ASSGPRRGPRADTQY
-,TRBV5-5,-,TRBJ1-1,ASSSRGSSTEAF
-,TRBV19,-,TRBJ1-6,ASRMMDSSYNSPLH
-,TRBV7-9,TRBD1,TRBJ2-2,ASSRPGQGASTGELF
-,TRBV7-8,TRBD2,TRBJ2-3,ASGGTSRTDTQY
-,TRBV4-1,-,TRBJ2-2,ASSQIQGNTGELF
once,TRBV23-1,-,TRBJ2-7,ANPPGQNNYEQY
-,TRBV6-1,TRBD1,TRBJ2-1,ASRWDRGLYNEQF
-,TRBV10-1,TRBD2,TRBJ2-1,ASTNGGAAEQF
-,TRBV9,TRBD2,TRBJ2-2,ASSVGASGGSSNTGELF